This TCR beta chain was captured in a study of T cells in Graves' hyperthyroidism and ophthalmopathy. This clonotype was recorded many times. Its specificity is unknown. Per germline, CDR1 MNHEY and CDR2 SVGAGI. Trimming cost V 4 bases and J 5 bases, with 12 bases left between them. This CDR3 has 13 residues. RNA transcripts gave rise to amplified TCR beta CDR3 regions. The HTBI set primed first-round TCR CDR3 RT-PCR. TCRdb fed the multiplex PCR reads into MiXCR, producing one record per CDR3 protein. The table records some 350,000 distinct CDR3 sequences, around 25% of them present only once. Study-level results: A model built on 13 V-J features separated ophthalmopathy from stable hyperthyroidism.

This sequence originates from a man aged 50-60 years with Graves' hyperthyroidism. Sequencing was done on a sample of blood. The rearrangement joins TRBV6-5 to TRBJ2-7; D is ambiguous. This CDR3 is CASSFERQHEQYF. The CDR3 bases are TGTGCCAGCAGTTTCGAGCGACAACACGAGCAGTACTTC.